This T cell receptor beta chain is from a study of cytotoxic CD8 clonotypes in ibrutinib-treated CLL. Study as a whole: After a median of around 70 months, about 14 patients stayed remitted and approximately twelve progressed; responses had been partial in roughly 25 and complete in 2. After a median roughly twelve months on treatment (6 to 36), response samples were drawn.

Genomic DNA in an amount of roughly 2 micrograms was extracted from cryopreserved PBMCs and used for the preparation of TCR beta libraries. Comments on this clone: Its matching antigen is unknown.

Sequencing used immunoSEQ multiplex PCR; TCRdb keeps in-frame clones, though not all of them. This table holds approximately 32,000 clones, about 70% found once. General study results and limits: Clonality grew at ibrutinib response; at progression, it decreased back toward baseline.

This sequence originates from a human donor with chronic lymphocytic leukemia. The input for sequencing was PBMCs, taken before ibrutinib treatment.

The CDR3 spells CASSEWSGESYEQYF. The CDR3 region has the DNA TGTGCCAGCAGTGAATGGTCAGGTGAGAGCTACGAGCAGTACTTC. The chain recombines TRBV6-1 with TRBJ2-7; D is unclear. The CDR3 sequence is 15 residues long. Germline V gene lookup returns CDR1 MNHNS and CDR2 SASEGT. V lost 2 bases to trimming and J lost 3 bases, with 14 bases between them.